Presented here are 14 T cell receptor beta chains from one specimen sequenced in a study of shared clonotypes between healthy human individuals. Sequencing was performed with immunoSEQ multiplex PCR; in TCRdb, only in-frame clones are kept and a portion is missing. Altogether more than 550,000 clones are present, about 92% being singletons, with the ten largest covering 30% to 40%. Sequencing was carried out using memory CD8+ T cells from PBMCs. Stated subset: CD45RO+ cells pooled with CCR7-negative TemRA cells. The receptors were sampled from a man in his late teens or twenties in good health. Some clones in this sample may be carry-over from other donors' samples.

This clone was seen a handful of times. The chain is built from TRBV10-2 and TRBJ2-3, with 9 bases lining up with TRBD1. The CDR3 extends over 14 amino acids. The J segment lost 5 bases and the V segment lost 7 bases, leaving 7 bases of the junction unmatched. Germline CDR1 reads WSHSY; CDR2 reads SAAADI. The CDR3 spells CASNSRQGVDTQYF. CDR3 coding DNA: TGCGCCAGCAATTCACGACAGGGGGTAGATACGCAGTATTTT.

The chain links TRBV6-1 to TRBJ2-3, with 7 bases matching TRBD2. The CDR3 extends over 17 amino acids. Germline values: CDR1 MNHNS, CDR2 SASEGT. Losses at the gene ends were 1 base for V and 4 bases for J; bases not matched to a gene: 11. This chain's CDR3 is CASSEDLEGGPSDTQYF. The CDR3 nucleotides are TGTGCCAGCAGTGAAGATCTTGAGGGAGGGCCCTCAGATACGCAGTATTTT.

The genes are TRBV7-9 and TRBJ1-5; unclear D gene. Germline V gene sequence: CDR1 SEHNR, CDR2 FQNEAQ (reference sequence). CDR3 length: 12 residues. V lost 5 bases and J lost 7, with 9 bases in between. CDR3 coding DNA: TGTGCCAGCAGCCCCCTCCAGCAGCCCCAGCATTTT. Protein: CASSPLQQPQHF.

For the CDR3, the DNA is TGCGCCAGCAGCTGGACAGGGAGCGCTGAAGCTTTCTTT. It yields the protein CASSWTGSAEAFF. This sequence joins TRBV5-1 and TRBJ1-1; 8 positions match TRBD1. This CDR3 is 13 amino acids long. J lost 6 bases, V lost 3 bases, and 4 bases had no gene match. Per the germline V gene, CDR1 is SGHRS and CDR2 is YFSETQ.

This chain connects TRBV7-9 to TRBJ2-5, with D tentatively TRBD2 (6 bases). Germline V gene data show CDR1 as SEHNR and CDR2 as FQNEAQ (reference sequence). The CDR3 has 15 residues. The V end lost 5 bases, the J end lost 5 bases, and 18 bases lay between the germline ends. This CDR3 reads CASSPWTKEGETQYF. The DNA for the CDR3 is TGTGCCAGCAGCCCCTGGACCAAGGAGGGGGAGACCCAGTACTTC.

This chain links TRBV19 with TRBJ1-1; D is uncertain. The V and J ends lost 6 bases and 1 base respectively, with 15 bases between them. The germline V gene encodes CDR1 LNHDA and CDR2 SQIVND (reference sequence). This CDR3 is 15 amino acids long. CDR3 in DNA: TGTGCCAGTAGCCTACATGTGATCCCGAACACTGAAGCTTTCTTT. Encoded protein: CASSLHVIPNTEAFF.

The chain has TRBV6-1 and TRBJ1-2; D remains ambiguous. This CDR3 comprises 13 residues. The germline CDR1 and CDR2 sequences are MNHNS and SASEGT. V lost 6 bases and J 4 bases, leaving 12 bases between the germline ends. Written as DNA, the CDR3 is TGTGCCAGCAGCCAGACACTGATCTATGGCTACACCTTC. This gives the protein CASSQTLIYGYTF.

The chain links TRBV6-4 to TRBJ2-3; TRBD1 agrees at 8 bases. The germline V gene encodes CDR1 MRHNA and CDR2 SNTAGT. The CDR3 runs to 15 residues. Trimming took 7 bases from V and 0 from J; bases not matched to a gene: 6. CDR3 in DNA: TGTGCCAGCACCAGACAGGGGCCTAGCACAGATACGCAGTATTTT. This codes for CASTRQGPSTDTQYF.

This chain connects TRBV27 to TRBJ2-3; D ambiguous. The germline V gene encodes CDR1 MNHEY and CDR2 SMNVEV (reference sequence). The CDR3 has 14 amino acids. V was trimmed by 0 bases and J by 8 bases, leaving 12 bases between them. CDR3 sequence reads: CASSLSSRAGTQYF. CDR3 in DNA: TGTGCCAGCAGTTTATCCAGTAGGGCAGGTACGCAGTATTTT.

The CDR3 region is CATSRDGQLSGANVLTF. The CDR3 DNA is TGTGCCACCAGCAGAGATGGACAGCTCTCTGGGGCCAACGTCCTGACTTTC. V and J are TRBV15 and TRBJ2-6; D perhaps matches TRBD1 (6 bases). Germline V CDR1 and CDR2: LNHNV, YYDKDF (reference sequence). There are 17 residues in the CDR3. The ends were cut back, 0 bases at V and 0 bases at J, with 9 bases in the middle.

The rearrangement uses TRBV30 and TRBJ2-5, with 9 nucleotides matching TRBD2. The tail of the sequence fits TRBJ2-7 better, so the J call may be wrong. Germline-derived CDR1 and CDR2 are GTSNPN and SVGIG (reference sequence). The CDR3 has 13 amino acids. The CDR3 nucleotides read TGTGCCTGGAGTCTAGCGGGGCCCTACGAGCAGTACTTC. Translating it yields CAWSLAGPYEQYF.

The CDR3 bases are TGTGCCACCAGCAGAGTCCAGCTATTTGTATCTGAAGCTTTCTTT. Translated: CATSRVQLFVSEAFF. The chain combines TRBV15 with TRBJ1-1; D remains ambiguous. With 1 base removed from V and 6 bases from J, the gap between germline ends came to 15 bases. Germline V gene lookup returns CDR1 LNHNV and CDR2 YYDKDF (reference sequence). The CDR3 has 15 residues.

This sequence joins TRBV19 and TRBJ2-7; 7 bases are shared with TRBD2. Germline lookup yields CDR1 LNHDA and CDR2 SQIVND (reference sequence). The CDR3 length is 15 residues. V trimming: 4 bases; J trimming: 2 bases; junction bases outside the gene matches: 8. The CDR3: CASSTIAGLAYEQYF. In nucleotides, the CDR3 is TGTGCCAGTAGTACGATAGCGGGCCTAGCCTACGAGCAGTACTTC.

V usage is TRBV13 and J usage is TRBJ2-5, with D perhaps matching TRBD1 (6 bases). V lost 4 bases, J lost 2 bases, and 17 bases lay in between. The germline V gene encodes CDR1 PRHDT and CDR2 FYEKMQ (reference sequence). The CDR3 extends over 16 amino acids. CDR3 residues: CASSSRPGTQQETQYF. CDR3 coding DNA: TGTGCCAGCAGCTCGAGACCCGGGACACAGCAAGAGACCCAGTACTTC.